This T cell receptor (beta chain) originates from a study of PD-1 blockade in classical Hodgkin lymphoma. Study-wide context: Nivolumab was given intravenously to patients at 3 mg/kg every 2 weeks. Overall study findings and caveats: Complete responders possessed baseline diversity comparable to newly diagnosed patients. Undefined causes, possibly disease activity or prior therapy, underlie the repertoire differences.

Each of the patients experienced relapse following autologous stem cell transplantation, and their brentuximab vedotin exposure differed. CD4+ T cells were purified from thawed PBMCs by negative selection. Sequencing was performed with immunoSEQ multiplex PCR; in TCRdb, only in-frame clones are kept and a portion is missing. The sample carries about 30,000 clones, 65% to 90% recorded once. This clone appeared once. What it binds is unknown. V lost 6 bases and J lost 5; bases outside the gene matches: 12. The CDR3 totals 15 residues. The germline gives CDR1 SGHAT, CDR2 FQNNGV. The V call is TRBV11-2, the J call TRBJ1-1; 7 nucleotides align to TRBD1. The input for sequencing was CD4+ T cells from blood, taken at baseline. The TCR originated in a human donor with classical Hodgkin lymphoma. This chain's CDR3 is CASRQIQGRGTEAFF. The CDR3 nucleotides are TGTGCCAGCAGGCAAATACAGGGGAGGGGGACTGAAGCTTTCTTT.